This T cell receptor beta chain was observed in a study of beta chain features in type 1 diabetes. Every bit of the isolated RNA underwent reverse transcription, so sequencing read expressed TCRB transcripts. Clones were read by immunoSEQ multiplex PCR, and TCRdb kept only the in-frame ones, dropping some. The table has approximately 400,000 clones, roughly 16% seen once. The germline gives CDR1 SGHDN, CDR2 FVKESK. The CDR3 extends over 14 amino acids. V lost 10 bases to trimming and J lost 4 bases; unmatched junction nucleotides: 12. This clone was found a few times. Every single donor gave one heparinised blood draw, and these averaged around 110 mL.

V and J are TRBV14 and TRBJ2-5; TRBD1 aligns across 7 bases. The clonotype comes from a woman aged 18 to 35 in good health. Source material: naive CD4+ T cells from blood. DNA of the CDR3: TGTGCCACCGCCTTGGACAGGCTGGCAGAGACCCAGTACTTC. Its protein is CATALDRLAETQYF.